The sequence of this TCR beta chain was determined in a study of T cells expressing NK-cell markers. Study overall: Sorted CD3+CD56-NKG2C+, CD3+CD56+NKG2C- and CD3+CD56+NKG2C+ T cells were the source of the TCR beta repertoires. Seven of the eight sequenced donors were HCMV-seropositive; one was seronegative. Study-wide findings and caveats: These clonotypes also led the CD3+CD56-NKG2C+ fraction in several donors.

CDR1 and CDR2 from the germline V gene are MNHEY and SVGEGT. The CDR3 runs to 17 residues. The TCR beta cDNA came from 5'RACE template switching with UMIs. Using the 5' RACE reads, TCRdb records one entry per CDR3 protein without DNA. The data include 450,000 to 600,000 distinct CDR3 sequences; the top ten clones carry approximately 3.6%. Concerning this clonotype: Its antigen is unidentified.

Sequenced: blood T cells: a sorted CD56 or NKG2C T cell subset, CD4+ or CD8+ T cells, or bulk PBMC T cells (not recorded which). The sequence was obtained from a man younger than 30 in good health. The chain employs TRBV6-2 or TRBV6-3 and TRBJ2-2; TCRdb names TRBD2, which stays unverified in the absence of DNA. The CDR3 loop is CASSQPLTSTRTGELFF.